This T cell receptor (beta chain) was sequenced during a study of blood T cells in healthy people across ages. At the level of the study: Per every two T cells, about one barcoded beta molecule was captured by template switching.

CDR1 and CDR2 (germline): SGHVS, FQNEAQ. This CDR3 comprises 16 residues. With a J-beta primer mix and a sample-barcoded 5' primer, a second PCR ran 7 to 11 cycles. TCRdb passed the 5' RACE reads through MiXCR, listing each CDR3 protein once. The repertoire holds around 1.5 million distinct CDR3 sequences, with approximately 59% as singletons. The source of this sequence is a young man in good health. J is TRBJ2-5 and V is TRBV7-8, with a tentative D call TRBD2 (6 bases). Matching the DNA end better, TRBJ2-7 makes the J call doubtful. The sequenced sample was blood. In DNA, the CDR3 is TGTGCCAGCAGCTTAGCGCGGGGACTGACAACCTACGAGCAGTACTTC. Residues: CASSLARGLTTYEQYF.